A selection of T cell receptor beta chains follows, all from one sample in a study of blood T cell repertoires in COVID-19. Sequencing used immunoSEQ multiplex PCR; TCRdb keeps in-frame clones, though not all of them. The table has about 39,000 clones, roughly 85% seen once. The material sequenced was peripheral blood. These TCRs come from a human donor in a cohort sampled during active COVID-19. Both conserved end residues are trimmed from each CDR3. Fields, in order: D gene, V gene, J gene, CDR3 protein. A D gene is named only where the DNA matches it firmly.

TRBD1	TRBV7-9	TRBJ1-1	ASSPRTGVNTEAF
.	TRBV6-5	TRBJ2-7	ASSRSGGYEQY
TRBD1	TRBV10-3	TRBJ2-2	ATRTGGTGELF
.	TRBV6-5	TRBJ1-1	ASGRDRSNTEAF
.	TRBV29-1	TRBJ1-5	SGTTGTLQH
.	TRBV30	TRBJ1-2	AWSSPTRYYGYT
.	TRBV19	TRBJ2-7	ASSDTRYPYEQY
.	TRBV18	TRBJ2-5	ASSPGETQY
.	TRBV20-1	TRBJ2-5	SASIEETQY
.	TRBV9	TRBJ1-2	ASSVDGIRGYGYT
.	TRBV9	TRBJ1-2	ASSPDRLLGYGYT
TRBD2	TRBV27	TRBJ2-5	ASSRAGTSGQETQY
TRBD1	TRBV6-4	TRBJ1-4	ASSPNPGQGGLF
.	TRBV4-1	TRBJ1-6	ASSLEVGVDSPLH
TRBD1	TRBV4-2	TRBJ2-7	ASSQFGQGWYEQY
TRBD1	TRBV5-1	TRBJ2-3	ASNPAGTGGMDTQY
.	TRBV5-4	TRBJ2-2	ASSVDSTGELF
.	TRBV27	TRBJ2-2	ASSRNTGELF
TRBD1	TRBV11-2	TRBJ1-1	ASSLVQGGTEAF
TRBD1	TRBV5-1	TRBJ2-1	ASSLVAGGGNEQF
.	TRBV4-1	TRBJ1-5	ASSQGVSGDQPQH
.	TRBV6-6	TRBJ2-1	ASSYGTDYNEQF
.	TRBV5-1	TRBJ2-5	ASSMGSGYQETQY
TRBD1	TRBV24-1	TRBJ2-1	ATSAAPGQGYNEQF
.	TRBV4-3	TRBJ2-7	ASSQTRAAYEQY
TRBD2	TRBV2	TRBJ2-5	ASSERLAGGKTQY
TRBD2	TRBV7-2	TRBJ2-1	ASSPRTSGAYNEQF
TRBD1	TRBV3-1/TRBV3-2	TRBJ1-1	ASSQEGQGEAF
.	TRBV7-3	TRBJ2-1	ASSLRYQGSSSSYNEQF
.	TRBV5-1	TRBJ1-3	ASSQDTTSGNTIY
TRBD1	TRBV18	TRBJ1-5	ASSAGTGGSQPQH
.	TRBV27	TRBJ2-6	ASSFNSGANVLT
.	TRBV7-8	TRBJ2-5	ASSLQETQY
TRBD2	TRBV6-2/TRBV6-3	TRBJ2-5	ASSHAEGRAY
TRBD1	TRBV5-6	TRBJ2-6	ASSFALYRGFAGANVLT
.	TRBV5-6	TRBJ2-1	ASSLVQNNEQF
TRBD2	TRBV7-9	TRBJ2-2	ASSREGRRSTGELF
.	TRBV7-2	TRBJ1-5	ASSLTQKVQPQH
TRBD1	TRBV7-9	TRBJ1-2	ASSAARDSLNYGYT
TRBD1	TRBV5-5	TRBJ1-2	ASSISGQGFGYT
.	TRBV3-1/TRBV3-2	TRBJ1-1	ASSPLSGDTEAF
.	TRBV5-6	TRBJ1-1	ASSLSSNTEAF